This record covers a single TCR beta chain. The CDR3 has 12 residues. From germline, CDR1 is LGHNT and CDR2 FRNRAP. Trimming left V 7 bases short and J 1 base short, with 4 bases between. The sample belongs to a study of T cell changes during pregnancy in multiple sclerosis. Method: immunoSEQ multiplex PCR; TCRdb's copy keeps in-frame clones and lacks some. Among about 69,000 clones listed, roughly 92% were seen once. Sequences were derived from peripheral blood, sampled in the third trimester of pregnancy. The TCR sequence derives from a female donor in good health, enrolled as a control in a pregnancy study. This chain connects TRBV12-5 to TRBJ2-2; D remains ambiguous. This CDR3 reads CASAGNTGELFF. The CDR3 coding sequence is TGTGCTAGTGCAGGGAACACCGGGGAGCTGTTTTTT.